This is a list of T cell receptor beta chains from one sample in a study of CD8 T cells in ankylosing spondylitis. TCRdb reprocessed the 5' RACE reads with MiXCR, giving one entry per CDR3 protein. The sample consists of fewer than 550,000 distinct CDR3 sequences, approximately 5.3% of them appearing once. The sequenced sample was blood, either unsorted or a sorted T cell fraction (not recorded which). These receptor sequences come from a male donor with ankylosing spondylitis. Both conserved end residues are part of each CDR3. Rows may omit the clone size; those that give it use once, few, many or a size class.

j_gene: TRBJ1-1
v_gene: TRBV11-2
abundance: many
CDR3aa: CASSLGDRIMNTEAFF

j_gene: TRBJ2-7
v_gene: TRBV7-2
abundance: few
CDR3aa: CASSLDAGAGYEQYF

j_gene: TRBJ2-3
v_gene: TRBV5-1
abundance: many
CDR3aa: CASSLASVRTDTQYF

j_gene: TRBJ1-2
v_gene: TRBV10-2
abundance: many
CDR3aa: CASRQGTGYGYTF

j_gene: TRBJ2-4
v_gene: TRBV4-3
abundance: few
CDR3aa: CASSQDLSRALAKNIQYF

j_gene: TRBJ1-1
v_gene: TRBV20-1
abundance: many
CDR3aa: CSATRQGANTEAFF

j_gene: TRBJ2-2
v_gene: TRBV4-2
abundance: many
CDR3aa: CASSQGEGWNTNTGELFF

j_gene: TRBJ2-3
v_gene: TRBV12-3/TRBV12-4
abundance: few
CDR3aa: CASRARREGKDTQYF

j_gene: TRBJ2-7
v_gene: TRBV9
abundance: few
CDR3aa: CASSVGPAGTEQYF

j_gene: TRBJ2-3
v_gene: TRBV5-1
abundance: many
CDR3aa: CASRLKDFPDTQYF

j_gene: TRBJ2-4
v_gene: TRBV28
abundance: .
CDR3aa: CASSGGLHGTVLYF

j_gene: TRBJ1-1
v_gene: TRBV6-2/TRBV6-3
abundance: .
CDR3aa: CASSYSGTATEAFF

j_gene: TRBJ2-6
v_gene: TRBV28
abundance: few
CDR3aa: CASNSVGQYSSGANVLTF

j_gene: TRBJ2-3
v_gene: TRBV5-1
abundance: many
CDR3aa: CASSLERGTTDTQYF

j_gene: TRBJ1-4
v_gene: TRBV15
abundance: many
CDR3aa: CATSRDLRATTNEKLFF

j_gene: TRBJ2-7
v_gene: TRBV27
abundance: many
CDR3aa: CASSNNLMYGEQYF

j_gene: TRBJ2-7
v_gene: TRBV20-1
abundance: many
CDR3aa: CSPRGTYEQYF

j_gene: TRBJ2-1
v_gene: TRBV20-1
abundance: many
CDR3aa: CSAQTSGSPNEQFF

j_gene: TRBJ2-7
v_gene: TRBV5-1
abundance: many
CDR3aa: CASSPGPSVAYEQYF

j_gene: TRBJ1-2
v_gene: TRBV6-1
abundance: many
CDR3aa: CASVIFFGTNNGYTF

j_gene: TRBJ2-2
v_gene: TRBV5-1
abundance: many
CDR3aa: CASSLFPGGGGELFF

j_gene: TRBJ2-7
v_gene: TRBV28
abundance: many
CDR3aa: CASSLYSWAAPYEQYF

j_gene: TRBJ1-2
v_gene: TRBV7-9
abundance: few
CDR3aa: CASSSDWDGYTF

j_gene: TRBJ2-7
v_gene: TRBV4-2
abundance: many
CDR3aa: CASSQQLSGTGYEQYF

j_gene: TRBJ2-5
v_gene: TRBV2
abundance: .
CDR3aa: CASSLPGPSRVGTQYF

j_gene: TRBJ2-5
v_gene: TRBV12-3/TRBV12-4
abundance: many
CDR3aa: CASSLRLQETQYF